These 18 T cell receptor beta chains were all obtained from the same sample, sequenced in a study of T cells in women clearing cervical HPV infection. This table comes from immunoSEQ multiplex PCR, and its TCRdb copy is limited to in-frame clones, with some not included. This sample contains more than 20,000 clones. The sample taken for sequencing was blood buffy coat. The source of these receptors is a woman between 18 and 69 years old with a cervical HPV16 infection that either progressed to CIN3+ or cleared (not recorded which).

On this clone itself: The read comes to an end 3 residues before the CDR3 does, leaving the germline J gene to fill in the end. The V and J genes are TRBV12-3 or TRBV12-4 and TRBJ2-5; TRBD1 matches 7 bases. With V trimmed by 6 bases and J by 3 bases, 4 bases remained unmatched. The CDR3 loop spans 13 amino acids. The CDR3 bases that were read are TGTGCCAGCAGGTACAGGGGCGAAGAGACC. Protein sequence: CASRYRGEET. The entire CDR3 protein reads CASRYRGEETQYF.

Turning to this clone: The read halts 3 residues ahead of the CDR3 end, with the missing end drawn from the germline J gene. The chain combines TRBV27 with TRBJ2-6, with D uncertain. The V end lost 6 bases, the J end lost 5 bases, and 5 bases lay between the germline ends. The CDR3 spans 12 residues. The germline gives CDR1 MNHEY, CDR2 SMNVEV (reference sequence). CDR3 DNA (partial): TGTGCCAGCAGGTCTTGGGCCAACGTC. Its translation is CASRSWANV. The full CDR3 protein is CASRSWANVLTF. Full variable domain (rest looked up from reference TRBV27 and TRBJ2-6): EAQVTQNPRYLITVTGKKLTVTCSQNMNHEYMSWYRQDPGLGLRQIYYSMNVEVTDKGDVPEGYKVSRKEKRNFPLILESPSPNQTSLYFCASRSWANVLTFGAGSRLTVL.

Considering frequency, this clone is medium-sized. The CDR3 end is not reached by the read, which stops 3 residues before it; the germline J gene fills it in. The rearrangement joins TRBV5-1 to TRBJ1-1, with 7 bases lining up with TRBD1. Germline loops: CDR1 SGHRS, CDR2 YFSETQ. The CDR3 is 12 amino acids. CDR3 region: CASSLTGEEAFF. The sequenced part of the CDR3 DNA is TGCGCCAGCAGCTTGACAGGGGAAGAA.

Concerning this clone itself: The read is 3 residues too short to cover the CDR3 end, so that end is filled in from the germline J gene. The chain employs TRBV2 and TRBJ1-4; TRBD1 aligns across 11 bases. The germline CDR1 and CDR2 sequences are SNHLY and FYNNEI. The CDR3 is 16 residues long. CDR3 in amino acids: CASSEALRTGGRELFF. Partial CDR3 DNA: TGTGCCAGCAGTGAAGCGCTTCGGACAGGGGGCAGGGAA. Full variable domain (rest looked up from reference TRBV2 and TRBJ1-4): EPEVTQTPSHQVTQMGQEVILRCVPISNHLYFYWYRQILGQKVEFLVSFYNNEISEKSEIFDDQFSVERPDGSNFTLKIRSTKLEDSAMYFCASSEALRTGGRELFFGSGTQLSVL.

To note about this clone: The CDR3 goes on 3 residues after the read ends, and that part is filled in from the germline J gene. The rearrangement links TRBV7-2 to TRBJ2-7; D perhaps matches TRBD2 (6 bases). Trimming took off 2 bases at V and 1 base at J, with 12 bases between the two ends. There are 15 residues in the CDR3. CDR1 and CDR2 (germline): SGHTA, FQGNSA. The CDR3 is CASSLRGGASYEQYF. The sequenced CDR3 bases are TGTGCCAGCAGCTTAAGGGGCGGGGCTTCCTACGAG.

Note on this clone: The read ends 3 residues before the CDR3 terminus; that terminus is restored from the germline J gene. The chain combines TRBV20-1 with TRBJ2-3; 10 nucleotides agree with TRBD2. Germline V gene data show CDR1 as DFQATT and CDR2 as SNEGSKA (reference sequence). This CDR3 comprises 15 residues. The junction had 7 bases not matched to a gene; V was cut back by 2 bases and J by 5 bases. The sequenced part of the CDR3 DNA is TGCAGTGCTAGACCCTTAGCGGGGGGTTTAGATACG. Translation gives CSARPLAGGLDT. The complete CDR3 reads CSARPLAGGLDTQYF.

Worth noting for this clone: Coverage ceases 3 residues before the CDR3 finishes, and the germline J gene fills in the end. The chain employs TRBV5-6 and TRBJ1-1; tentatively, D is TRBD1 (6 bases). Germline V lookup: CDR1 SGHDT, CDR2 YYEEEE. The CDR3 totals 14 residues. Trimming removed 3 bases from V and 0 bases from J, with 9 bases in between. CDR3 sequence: CASSSDSMNTEAFF. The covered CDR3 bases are TGTGCCAGCAGCTCGGACAGTATGAACACTGAA.

The CDR3 DNA, read in part, is TGTGCCAGCAGTCTCGGACTAGCAAGCCGGGAG. This translates into CASSLGLASRE. Given in full, the CDR3 is CASSLGLASRELFF. The J gene is TRBJ2-2, the V gene TRBV6-4, with 8 nucleotides matching TRBD2. The CDR3 extends 3 residues past the end of the read, so its final part is completed from the germline J gene. CDR3 length: 14 residues. V was clipped by 5 bases and J by 9 bases; unmatched bases: 8. Per germline, CDR1 MRHNA and CDR2 SNTAGT.

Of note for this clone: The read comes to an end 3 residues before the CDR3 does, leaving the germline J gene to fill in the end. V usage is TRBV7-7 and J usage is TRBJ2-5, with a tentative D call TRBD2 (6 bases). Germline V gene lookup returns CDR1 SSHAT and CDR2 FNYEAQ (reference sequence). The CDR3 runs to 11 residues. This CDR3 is CVRDCQETQYF. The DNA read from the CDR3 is TGTGTCAGGGACTGCCAAGAGACC.

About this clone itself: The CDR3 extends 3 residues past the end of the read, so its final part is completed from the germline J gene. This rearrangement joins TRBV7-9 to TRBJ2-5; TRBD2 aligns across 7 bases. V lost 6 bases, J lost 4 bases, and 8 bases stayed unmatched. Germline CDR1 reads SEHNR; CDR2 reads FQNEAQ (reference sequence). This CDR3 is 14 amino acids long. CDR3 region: CASRSTSARETQYF. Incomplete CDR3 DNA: TGTGCCAGCAGATCTACTAGCGCCCGAGAGACC. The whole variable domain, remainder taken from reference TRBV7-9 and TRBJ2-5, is DTGVSQNPRHKITKRGQNVTFRCDPISEHNRLYWYRQTLGQGPEFLTYFQNEAQLEKSRLLSDRFSAERPKGSFSTLEIQRTEQGDSAMYLCASRSTSARETQYFGPGTRLLVL.

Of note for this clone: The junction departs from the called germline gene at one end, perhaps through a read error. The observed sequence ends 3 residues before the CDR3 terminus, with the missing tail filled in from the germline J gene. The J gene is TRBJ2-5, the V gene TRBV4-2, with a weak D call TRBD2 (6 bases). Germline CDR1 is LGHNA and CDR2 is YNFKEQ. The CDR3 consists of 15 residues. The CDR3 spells CASSQDPRSGETQYF. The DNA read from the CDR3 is TGCGCCAGCAGCCAAGATCCAAGGAGCGGGGAGACC.

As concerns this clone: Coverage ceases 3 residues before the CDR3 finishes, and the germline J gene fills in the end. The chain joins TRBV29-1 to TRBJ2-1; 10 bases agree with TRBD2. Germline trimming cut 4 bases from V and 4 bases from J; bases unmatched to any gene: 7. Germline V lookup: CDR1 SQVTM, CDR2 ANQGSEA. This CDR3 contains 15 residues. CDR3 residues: CSVGQLAGFYNEQFF. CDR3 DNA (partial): TGCAGCGTTGGACAACTAGCGGGGTTTTACAATGAG.

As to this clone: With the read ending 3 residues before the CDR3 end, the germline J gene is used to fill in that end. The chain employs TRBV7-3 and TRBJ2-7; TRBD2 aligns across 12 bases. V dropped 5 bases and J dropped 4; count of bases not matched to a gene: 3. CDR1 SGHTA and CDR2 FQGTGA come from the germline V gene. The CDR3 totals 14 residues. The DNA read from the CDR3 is TGTGCCAGCAGCCCCACTAGCGGGGGGTACGAG. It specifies CASSPTSGGYE. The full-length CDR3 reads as CASSPTSGGYEQYF.

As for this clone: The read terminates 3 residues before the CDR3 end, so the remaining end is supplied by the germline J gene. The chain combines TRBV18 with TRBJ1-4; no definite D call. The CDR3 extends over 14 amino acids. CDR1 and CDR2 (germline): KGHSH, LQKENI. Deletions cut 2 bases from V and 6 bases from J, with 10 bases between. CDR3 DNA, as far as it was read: TGTGCCAGCTCACCAACGCAAAGGGATGAAAAA. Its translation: CASSPTQRDEK. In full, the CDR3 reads CASSPTQRDEKLFF. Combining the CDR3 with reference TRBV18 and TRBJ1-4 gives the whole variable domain NAGVMQNPRHLVRRRGQEARLRCSPMKGHSHVYWYRQLPEEGLKFMVYLQKENIIDESGMPKERFSAEFPKEGPSILRIQQVVRGDSAAYFCASSPTQRDEKLFFGSGTQLSVL.

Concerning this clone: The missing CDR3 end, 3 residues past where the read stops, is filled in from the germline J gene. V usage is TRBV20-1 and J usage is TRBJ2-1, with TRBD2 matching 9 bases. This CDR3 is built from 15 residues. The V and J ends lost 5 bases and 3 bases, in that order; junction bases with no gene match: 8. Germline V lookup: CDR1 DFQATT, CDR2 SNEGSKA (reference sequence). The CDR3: CSAPQGTSRYNEQFF. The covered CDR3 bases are TGCAGTGCTCCGCAGGGGACTAGCCGCTACAATGAG.

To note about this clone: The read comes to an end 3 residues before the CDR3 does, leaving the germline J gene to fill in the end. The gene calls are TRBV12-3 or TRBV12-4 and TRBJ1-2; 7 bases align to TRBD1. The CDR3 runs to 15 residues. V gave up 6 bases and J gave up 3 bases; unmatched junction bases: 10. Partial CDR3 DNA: TGTGCCAGCAGAAACGGACAGGCAGAGGACTATGGC. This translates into CASRNGQAEDYG. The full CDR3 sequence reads CASRNGQAEDYGYTF.

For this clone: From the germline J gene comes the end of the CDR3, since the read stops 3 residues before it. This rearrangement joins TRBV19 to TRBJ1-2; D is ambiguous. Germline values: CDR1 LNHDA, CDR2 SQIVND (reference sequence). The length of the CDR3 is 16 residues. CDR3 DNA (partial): TGTGCCAGTAGTATAGTGGCGGGCGGGCTCGGAGATACC. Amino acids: CASSIVAGGLGDT. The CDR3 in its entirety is CASSIVAGGLGDTYTF.

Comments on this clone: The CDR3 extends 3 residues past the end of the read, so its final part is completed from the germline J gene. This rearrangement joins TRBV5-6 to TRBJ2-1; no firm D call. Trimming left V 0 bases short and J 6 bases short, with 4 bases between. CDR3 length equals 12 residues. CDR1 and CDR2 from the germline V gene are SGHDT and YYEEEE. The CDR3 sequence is CASSLGLNEQFF. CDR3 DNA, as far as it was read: TGTGCCAGCAGCTTGGGGCTCAATGAG.